The next 10 T cell receptor beta chains were all read from a single sample in a study of radiotherapy plus CTLA-4 blockade in lung cancer. This table comes from immunoSEQ multiplex PCR, and its TCRdb copy is limited to in-frame clones, with some not included. The sample lists more than 90,000 clones, approximately 78% occurring once. The sample here was peripheral blood, taken from a patient treated with radiotherapy plus ipilimumab. Source of these receptors: a human donor with non-small cell lung cancer that progressed on radiotherapy plus ipilimumab.

The rearrangement links TRBV9 to TRBJ2-2; 8 nucleotides match TRBD2. Trimming removed 0 bases from V and 5 bases from J; junction bases left unmatched: 0. The CDR3 covers 14 residues. CDR1 and CDR2 (germline): SGDLS, YYNGEE. The CDR3 nucleotides read TGTGCCAGCAGCGTAGCGGGAGGGACCGGGGAGCTGTTTTTT. Its protein is CASSVAGGTGELFF.

The rearrangement links TRBV19 to TRBJ1-1; no clear D. The CDR3 has 16 amino acids. V was clipped by 5 bases and J by 0 bases, with 16 bases between them. Germline-derived CDR1 and CDR2 are LNHDA and SQIVND (reference sequence). In DNA form, the CDR3 reads TGTGCCAGTAGTTTTTCCAGGCTGGGGATGAACACTGAAGCTTTCTTT. Translating it yields CASSFSRLGMNTEAFF.

The chain joins TRBV28 to TRBJ2-7; unclear D gene. Germline-derived CDR1 and CDR2 are MDHEN and SYDVKM. This CDR3 is built from 12 residues. V was cut by 3 bases and J by 5 bases, with 8 bases left in between. The CDR3 reads CASSFRQDEQYV. For the CDR3, the DNA is TGTGCCAGCAGTTTTCGTCAGGACGAGCAGTACGTC.

The chain uses TRBV9 and TRBJ2-1, with 12 bases fitting TRBD1. This CDR3 region has 15 residues. In germline, CDR1 is SGDLS, CDR2 YYNGEE. The V segment lost 3 bases and the J segment 7 bases; nucleotides outside the gene matches: 5. This CDR3 reads CASSAGQGARNEQFF. CDR3 DNA: TGTGCCAGCAGCGCGGGACAGGGGGCGCGAAATGAGCAGTTCTTC.

The chain links TRBV11-2 to TRBJ2-3, with 7 nucleotides matching TRBD2. V shed 5 bases and J 9 bases; nucleotides not matched to a gene: 5. Germline CDR1 SGHAT, CDR2 FQNNGV. The CDR3 loop spans 12 amino acids. The CDR3 region is CASSPRGVTQYF. The CDR3 nucleotides read TGTGCCAGCAGCCCCCGGGGGGTCACGCAGTATTTT.

This chain links TRBV6-6 with TRBJ1-5, with D uncertain. V lost 5 bases to trimming and J lost 8 bases, with 19 bases between them. The germline V gene encodes CDR1 MNHNY and CDR2 SVGAGI (reference sequence). The CDR3 contains 15 residues. The CDR3 loop is CASSAQLSSLEPQHF. The CDR3, as DNA: TGTGCCAGCAGTGCCCAACTCTCCTCACTTGAGCCCCAGCATTTT.

V usage is TRBV29-1 and J usage is TRBJ2-1, with 12 bases that match TRBD1. The CDR3 loop spans 21 amino acids. Trimming removed 0 bases from V and 4 bases from J; junction bases left unmatched: 19. The V gene's germline CDR1 is SQVTM and CDR2 ANQGSEA. CDR3 bases: TGCAGCGTTGAAGATCTTAGGGGACAGGGGGCGAAAGAAGGGCCATACAATGAGCAGTTCTTC. It codes for CSVEDLRGQGAKEGPYNEQFF.

The chain carries TRBV6-1 and TRBJ2-1; 12 bases fit TRBD2. V lost 7 bases, J lost 9 bases, and 7 bases stayed unmatched. The CDR3 runs 14 residues. CDR1 and CDR2 from the germline V gene are MNHNS and SASEGT. The CDR3 is CASTGLAGKGEQFF. CDR3 coding DNA: TGTGCCAGCACAGGACTAGCGGGAAAGGGTGAGCAGTTCTTC.

The V and J genes are TRBV5-1 and TRBJ2-2, with 7 bases fitting TRBD1. The trim removed 3 bases at V and 0 bases at J, leaving 2 bases unmatched. The CDR3 has 15 amino acids. Germline CDR1 SGHRS, CDR2 YFSETQ. CDR3 amino acids: CASSYGQANTGELFF. The CDR3 DNA follows: TGCGCCAGCAGCTACGGACAGGCGAACACCGGGGAGCTGTTTTTT.

This clone was counted between two and nine times. The chain joins TRBV30 to TRBJ2-1; D is tentatively TRBD1 or TRBD2 (8 bases each). Germline assignment: CDR1 GTSNPN and CDR2 SVGIG (reference sequence). The length of the CDR3 is 16 residues. The V and J ends lost 3 bases and 3 bases respectively, with 18 bases between them. DNA of the CDR3: TGTGCCTGGAGCAGGACAGGGAGCGGGAGCTACAATGAGCAGTTCTTC. This codes for CAWSRTGSGSYNEQFF.